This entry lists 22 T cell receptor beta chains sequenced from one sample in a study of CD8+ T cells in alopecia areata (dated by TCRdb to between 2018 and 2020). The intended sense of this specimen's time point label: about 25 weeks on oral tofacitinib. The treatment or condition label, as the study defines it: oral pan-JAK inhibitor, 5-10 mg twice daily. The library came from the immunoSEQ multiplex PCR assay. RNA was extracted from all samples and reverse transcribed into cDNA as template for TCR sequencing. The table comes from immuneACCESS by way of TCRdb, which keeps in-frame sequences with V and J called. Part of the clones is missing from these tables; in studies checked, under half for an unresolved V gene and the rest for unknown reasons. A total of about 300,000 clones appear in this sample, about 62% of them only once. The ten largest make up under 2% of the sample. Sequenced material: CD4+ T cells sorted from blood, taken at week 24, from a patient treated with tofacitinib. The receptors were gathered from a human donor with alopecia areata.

CDR3 bases: TGTGCCACCAGCAGGGCTGGAAACACCATATATTTT. Translation: CATSRAGNTIYF. The chain couples TRBV15 to TRBJ1-3, with unresolved D. Germline lookup yields CDR1 LNHNV and CDR2 YYDKDF (reference sequence). The CDR3 sequence is 12 residues long. V was pared by 3 bases and J by 2 bases, with 2 bases between.

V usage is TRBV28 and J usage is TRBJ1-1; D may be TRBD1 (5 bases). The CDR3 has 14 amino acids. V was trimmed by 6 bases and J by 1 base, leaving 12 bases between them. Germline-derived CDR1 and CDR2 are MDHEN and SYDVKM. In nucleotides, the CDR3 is TGTGCCAGCAGCCCCCCCGGACAGAACACTGAAGCTTTCTTT. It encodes CASSPPGQNTEAFF. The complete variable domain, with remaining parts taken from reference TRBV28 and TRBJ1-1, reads DVKVTQSSRYLVKRTGEKVFLECVQDMDHENMFWYRQDPGLGLRLIYFSYDVKMKEKGDIPEGYSVSREKKERFSLILESASTNQTSMYLCASSPPGQNTEAFFGQGTRLTVV.

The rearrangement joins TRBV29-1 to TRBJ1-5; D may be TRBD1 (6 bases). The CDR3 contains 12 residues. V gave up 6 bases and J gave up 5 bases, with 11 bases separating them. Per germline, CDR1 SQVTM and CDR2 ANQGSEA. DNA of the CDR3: TGCAGCGTCGGGGACATTGATCAGCCCCAGCATTTT. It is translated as CSVGDIDQPQHF.

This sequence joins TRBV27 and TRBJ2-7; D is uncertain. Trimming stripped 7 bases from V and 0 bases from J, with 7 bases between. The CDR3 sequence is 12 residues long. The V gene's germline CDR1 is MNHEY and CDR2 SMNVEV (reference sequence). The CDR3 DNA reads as TGTGCCAGCACCGGATTCTCCTACGAGCAGTACTTC. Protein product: CASTGFSYEQYF.

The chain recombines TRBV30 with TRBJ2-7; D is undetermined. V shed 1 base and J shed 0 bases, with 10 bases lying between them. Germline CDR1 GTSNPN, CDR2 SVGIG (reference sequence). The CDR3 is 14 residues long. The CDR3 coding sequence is TGTGCCTGGAGTGCGACGGTTAGCTCCTACGAGCAGTACTTC. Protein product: CAWSATVSSYEQYF.

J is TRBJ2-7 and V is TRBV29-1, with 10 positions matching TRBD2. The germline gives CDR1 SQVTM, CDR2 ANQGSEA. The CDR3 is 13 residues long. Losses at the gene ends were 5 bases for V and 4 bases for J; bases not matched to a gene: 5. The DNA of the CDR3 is TGCAGCGTTCTAGCGGGGGCCGCATACGAGCAGTACTTC. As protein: CSVLAGAAYEQYF.

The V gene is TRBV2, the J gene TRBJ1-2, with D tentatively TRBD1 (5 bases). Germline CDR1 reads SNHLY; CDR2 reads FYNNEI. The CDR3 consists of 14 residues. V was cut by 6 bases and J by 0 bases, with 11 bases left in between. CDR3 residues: CASSPQGANYGYTF. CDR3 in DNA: TGTGCCAGCAGCCCCCAAGGGGCTAACTATGGCTACACCTTC. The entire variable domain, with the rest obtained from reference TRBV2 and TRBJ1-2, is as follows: EPEVTQTPSHQVTQMGQEVILRCVPISNHLYFYWYRQILGQKVEFLVSFYNNEISEKSEIFDDQFSVERPDGSNFTLKIRSTKLEDSAMYFCASSPQGANYGYTFGSGTRLTVV.

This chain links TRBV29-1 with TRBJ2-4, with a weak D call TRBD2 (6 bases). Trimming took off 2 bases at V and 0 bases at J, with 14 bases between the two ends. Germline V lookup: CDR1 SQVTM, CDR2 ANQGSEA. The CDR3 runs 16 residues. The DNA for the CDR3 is TGCAGCGTTGAAACCCCGGGACTCCTAGCCAAAAACATTCAGTACTTC. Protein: CSVETPGLLAKNIQYF.

The CDR3 DNA reads TGTGCCAGCAGCTTGAAGCGACAGGGCACAGATACGCAGTATTTT. The encoded protein is CASSLKRQGTDTQYF. This chain connects TRBV5-4 to TRBJ2-3, with D maybe TRBD1 (6 bases). CDR1 SGHNT and CDR2 YYREEE come from the germline V gene (reference sequence). The CDR3 contains 15 residues. Trimming shortened V by 1 base and J by 1 base, and 10 bases separated the two germline ends.

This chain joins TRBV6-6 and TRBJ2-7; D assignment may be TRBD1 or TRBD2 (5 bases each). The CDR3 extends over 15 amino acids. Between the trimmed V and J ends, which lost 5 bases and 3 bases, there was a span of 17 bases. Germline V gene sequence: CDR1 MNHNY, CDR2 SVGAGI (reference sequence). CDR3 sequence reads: CASSPDRGRIYEQYF. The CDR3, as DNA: TGTGCCAGCAGTCCCGATAGGGGACGGATCTACGAGCAGTACTTC.

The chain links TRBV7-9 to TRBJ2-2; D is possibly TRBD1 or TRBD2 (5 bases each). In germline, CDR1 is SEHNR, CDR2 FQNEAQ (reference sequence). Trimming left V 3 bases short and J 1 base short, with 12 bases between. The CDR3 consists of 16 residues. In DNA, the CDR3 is TGTGCCAGCAGCTTCGGACGTGGGGGGAACACCGGGGAGCTGTTTTTT. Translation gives CASSFGRGGNTGELFF.

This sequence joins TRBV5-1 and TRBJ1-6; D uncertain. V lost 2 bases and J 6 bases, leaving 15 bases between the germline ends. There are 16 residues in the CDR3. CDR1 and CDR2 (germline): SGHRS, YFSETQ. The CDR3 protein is CASSFGPASPNSPLHF. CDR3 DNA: TGCGCCAGCAGCTTCGGGCCCGCTAGCCCTAATTCACCCCTCCACTTT.

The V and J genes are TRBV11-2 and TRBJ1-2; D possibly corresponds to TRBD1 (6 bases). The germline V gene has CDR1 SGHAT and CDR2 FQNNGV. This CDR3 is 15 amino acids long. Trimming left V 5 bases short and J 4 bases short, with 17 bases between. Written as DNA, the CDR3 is TGTGCCAGCAGCCCACGCGGGACACCACTCTATGGCTACACCTTC. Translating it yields CASSPRGTPLYGYTF.

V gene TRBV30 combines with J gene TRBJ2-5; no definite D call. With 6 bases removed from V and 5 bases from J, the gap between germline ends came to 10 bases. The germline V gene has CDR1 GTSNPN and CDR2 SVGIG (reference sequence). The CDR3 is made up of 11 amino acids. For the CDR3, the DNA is TGTGCCTGTGAGAACACGGAGACCCAGTACTTC. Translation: CACENTETQYF.

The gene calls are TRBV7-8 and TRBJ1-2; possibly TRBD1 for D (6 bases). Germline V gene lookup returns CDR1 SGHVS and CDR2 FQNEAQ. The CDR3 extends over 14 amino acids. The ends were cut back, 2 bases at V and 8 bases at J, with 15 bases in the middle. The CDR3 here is CASSLTGTRSGYTF. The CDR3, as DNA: TGTGCCAGCAGCTTAACGGGGACACGGTCCGGCTACACCTTC.

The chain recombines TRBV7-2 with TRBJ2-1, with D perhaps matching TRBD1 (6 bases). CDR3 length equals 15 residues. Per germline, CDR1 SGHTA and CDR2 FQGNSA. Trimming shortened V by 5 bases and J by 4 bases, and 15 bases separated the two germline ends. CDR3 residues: CASSQGTPQYNEQFF. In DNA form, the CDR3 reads TGTGCCAGCAGCCAGGGGACCCCCCAGTACAATGAGCAGTTCTTC.

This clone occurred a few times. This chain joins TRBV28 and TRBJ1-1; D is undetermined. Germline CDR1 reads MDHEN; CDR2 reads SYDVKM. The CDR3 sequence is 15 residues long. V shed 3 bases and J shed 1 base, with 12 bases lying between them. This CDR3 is CASSFPGEGNTEAFF. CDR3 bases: TGTGCCAGCAGTTTCCCGGGAGAGGGGAACACTGAAGCTTTCTTT.

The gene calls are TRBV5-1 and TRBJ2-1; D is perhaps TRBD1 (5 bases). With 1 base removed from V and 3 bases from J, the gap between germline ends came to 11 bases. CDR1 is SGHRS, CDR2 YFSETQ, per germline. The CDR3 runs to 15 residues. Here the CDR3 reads CASSLLQGSYNEQFF. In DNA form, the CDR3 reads TGCGCCAGCAGCTTGTTGCAGGGCAGCTACAATGAGCAGTTCTTC.

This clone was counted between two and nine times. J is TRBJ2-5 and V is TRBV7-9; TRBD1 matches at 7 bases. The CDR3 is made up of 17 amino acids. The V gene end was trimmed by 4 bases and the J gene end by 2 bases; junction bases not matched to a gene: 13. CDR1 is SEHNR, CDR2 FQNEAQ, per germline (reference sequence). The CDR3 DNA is TGTGCCAGCAGCTCGTGGAAGGAAGACAGGGAACAAGAGACCCAGTACTTC. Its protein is CASSSWKEDREQETQYF.

CDR3 nucleotide sequence: TGTGCCAGCAGCACCCAGGACAGGGGCTTTCCCGATACGCAGTATTTT. This translates into CASSTQDRGFPDTQYF. The V call is TRBV9, the J call TRBJ2-3; 9 nucleotides line up with TRBD1. The germline gives CDR1 SGDLS, CDR2 YYNGEE. V shed 4 bases and J 6 bases; nucleotides not matched to a gene: 12. The CDR3 contains 16 residues. Filled out from reference TRBV9 and TRBJ2-3, the complete variable domain reads DSGVTQTPKHLITATGQRVTLRCSPRSGDLSVYWYQQSLDQGLQFLIQYYNGEERAKGNILERFSAQQFPDLHSELNLSSLELGDSALYFCASSTQDRGFPDTQYFGPGTRLTVL.

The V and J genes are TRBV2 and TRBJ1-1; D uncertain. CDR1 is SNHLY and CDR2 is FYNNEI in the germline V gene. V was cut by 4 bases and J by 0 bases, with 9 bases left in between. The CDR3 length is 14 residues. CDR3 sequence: CASSAEYMNTEAFF. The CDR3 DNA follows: TGTGCCAGCAGTGCTGAATACATGAACACTGAAGCTTTCTTT. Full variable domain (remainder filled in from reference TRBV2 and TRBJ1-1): EPEVTQTPSHQVTQMGQEVILRCVPISNHLYFYWYRQILGQKVEFLVSFYNNEISEKSEIFDDQFSVERPDGSNFTLKIRSTKLEDSAMYFCASSAEYMNTEAFFGQGTRLTVV.

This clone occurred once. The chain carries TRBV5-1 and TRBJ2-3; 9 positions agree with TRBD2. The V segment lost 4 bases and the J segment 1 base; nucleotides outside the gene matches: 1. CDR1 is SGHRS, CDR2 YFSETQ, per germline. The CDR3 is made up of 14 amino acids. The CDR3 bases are TGCGCCAGCAGCGCGGGGGGGCGCACAGATACGCAGTATTTT. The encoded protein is CASSAGGRTDTQYF.